A single sample is the source of the 2 T cell receptor beta chains below, sequenced in a study of cytomegalovirus exposure and HLA in healthy donors. PCR used 60 Vbeta primers and 13 Jbeta primers. The protocol was immunoSEQ multiplex PCR, while the TCRdb copy is restricted to in-frame clones and leaves out a portion. The profile shows about 140,000 clones, roughly four fifths of them singletons. Sequencing was carried out using PBMCs. The receptor source for this set is a woman between 45 and 65 years old in good health and CMV-seropositive.

The rearrangement uses TRBV4-1 and TRBJ2-5; the D is unclear. In germline, CDR1 is MGHRA, CDR2 YSYEKL. The CDR3 is 13 residues long. The ends were cut back, 8 bases at V and 2 bases at J, with 12 bases in the middle. This CDR3 reads CASAVRPQETQYF. CDR3 sequence (DNA): TGCGCCAGCGCCGTCAGGCCACAAGAGACCCAGTACTTC.

This clone was counted a few times. The chain has TRBV28 and TRBJ2-5, with TRBD2 matching over 8 bases. The CDR3 runs to 16 residues. V trimming: 4 bases; J trimming: 2 bases; junction bases outside the gene matches: 9. Germline loops: CDR1 MDHEN, CDR2 SYDVKM. DNA for the CDR3: TGTGCCAGCAGTTCCCTAAGCGGGAGTCGTCAAGAGACCCAGTACTTC. Its protein is CASSSLSGSRQETQYF.